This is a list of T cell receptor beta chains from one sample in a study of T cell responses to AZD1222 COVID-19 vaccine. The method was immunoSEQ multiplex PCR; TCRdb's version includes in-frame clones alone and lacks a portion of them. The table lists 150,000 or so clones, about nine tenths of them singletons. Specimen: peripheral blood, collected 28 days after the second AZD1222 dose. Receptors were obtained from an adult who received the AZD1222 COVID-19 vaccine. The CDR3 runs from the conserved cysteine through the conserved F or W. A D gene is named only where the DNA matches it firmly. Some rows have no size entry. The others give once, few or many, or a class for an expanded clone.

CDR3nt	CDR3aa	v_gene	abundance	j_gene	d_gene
TGTGCCAGCAGCCCGTCATGGAGCACTGAAGCTTTCTTT	CASSPSWSTEAFF	TRBV27	NA	TRBJ1-1	NA
TGTGCCAGCAGCCAATCCTTCACAGGGGGACTTAGTGGCTACACCTTC	CASSQSFTGGLSGYTF	TRBV4-2	NA	TRBJ1-2	TRBD1
TGTGCCAGCATTCCTACCGGGACGGGCTATGGCTACACCTTC	CASIPTGTGYGYTF	TRBV2	NA	TRBJ1-2	NA
TGTGCCTCCGAAGGGCCCTCCTATAATTCACCCCTCCACTTT	CASEGPSYNSPLHF	TRBV21-1	NA	TRBJ1-6	NA
TGTGCCAGCAGCCCCCTAGATAGGGACAGGGCCCAAGGCCTTGCTGAAGCTTTCTTT	CASSPLDRDRAQGLAEAFF	TRBV7-8	NA	TRBJ1-1	TRBD1
TGTGCCAGCAGTGAGAGACCGAGCAATCAGCCCCAGCATTTT	CASSERPSNQPQHF	TRBV6-4	NA	TRBJ1-5	NA
TGTGCCTGGAGTCGGGGGGCTAATAGCAATCAGCCCCAGCATTTT	CAWSRGANSNQPQHF	TRBV30	once	TRBJ1-5	NA
TGTGCCAGCAGCGTAGCTGGTGACGCCGAAAAACTGTTTTTT	CASSVAGDAEKLFF	TRBV9	NA	TRBJ1-4	NA
TGTGCCATCAGTGAGCCAGGAGTGAACACTGAAGCTTTCTTT	CAISEPGVNTEAFF	TRBV10-3	NA	TRBJ1-1	NA
TGTGCCAGCAGCGTAGTAACGGCCTTGGCTTTCTTT	CASSVVTALAFF	TRBV9	once	TRBJ1-1	NA
TGTGCCAGCAGCGTAGTGGCGGGAGATACGCAGTATTTT	CASSVVAGDTQYF	TRBV9	NA	TRBJ2-3	NA
TGTGCCAGCAGCTCAGGGTCTGGGGCCAACGTCCTGACTTTC	CASSSGSGANVLTF	TRBV7-6	NA	TRBJ2-6	NA
TGTGCCAGCAGGGGACTAGCGCCCACAGATACGCAGTATTTT	CASRGLAPTDTQYF	TRBV2	NA	TRBJ2-3	TRBD2
TGTGCCAGCAGCAGAGCCTTTCGGGAGGGAAAGTGGGTGACCTACGAGCAGTACTTC	CASSRAFREGKWVTYEQYF	TRBV21-1	NA	TRBJ2-7	NA
TGTGCCAGCAGCCGGACAGGGCTTGGGAATAATGGCTACACCTTC	CASSRTGLGNNGYTF	TRBV7-3	once	TRBJ1-2	TRBD1